This TCR beta chain was identified in a study of blood T cell repertoires in COVID-19. Study summary: PBMCs, B-cell-depleted T cells, or T cells provided the cDNA or gDNA that made up the material.

As processed by the authors: Researchers report that nucleated cell counts were estimated from reference gene primer amplification. Clones were sequenced by immunoSEQ multiplex PCR, and TCRdb holds only the in-frame ones, with some missing. The D gene and trimming were derived from the DNA, and the V and J assignments and clone size from that table. The sample has fewer than 350,000 clones, about 85% seen once. Participants were placed into cohorts based on the clinical history they reported. The CDR3 extends over 15 amino acids. The trim removed 6 bases at V and 6 bases at J, leaving 13 bases unmatched. The germline CDR1 and CDR2 sequences are MDHEN and SYDVKM.

The sample was PBMCs or T cells enriched from blood (not recorded which). This clonotype was sampled from a woman aged 25-40 years who had been exposed to COVID-19. The genes are TRBV28 and TRBJ1-2; 7 bases agree with TRBD1. CDR3 bases: TGTGCCAGCAGCCCCCCTGACAGGGATTCAAATGGCTACACCTTC. It yields the protein CASSPPDRDSNGYTF.